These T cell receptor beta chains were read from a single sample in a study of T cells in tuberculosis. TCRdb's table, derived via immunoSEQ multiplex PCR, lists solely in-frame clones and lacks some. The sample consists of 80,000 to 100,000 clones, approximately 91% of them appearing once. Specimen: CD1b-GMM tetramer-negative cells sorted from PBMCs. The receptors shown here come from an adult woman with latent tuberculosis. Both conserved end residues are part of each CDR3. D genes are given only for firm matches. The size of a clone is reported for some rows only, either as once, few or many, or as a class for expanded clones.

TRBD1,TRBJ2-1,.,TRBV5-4,TGTGCCAGCAGCCCAATAAGGACAGGGGCCAATGAGCAGTTCTTC,CASSPIRTGANEQFF
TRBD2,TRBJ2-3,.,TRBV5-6,TGTGCCAGCAGCTCGGGACCGGGACTACCACGCACAGATACGCAGTATTTT,CASSSGPGLPRTDTQYF
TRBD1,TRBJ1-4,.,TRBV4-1,TGCGCCAGCAGCCAAGTTCGGAGACAGGGGGCTAATGAAAAACTGTTTTTT,CASSQVRRQGANEKLFF
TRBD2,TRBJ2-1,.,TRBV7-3,TGTGCCAGCAGCGGGCGGGGGGGCCGGGATGAGCAGTTCTTC,CASSGRGGRDEQFF
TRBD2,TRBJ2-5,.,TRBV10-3,TGTGCCATCAGTGAGCCCAGTAGCGGGGTTCAAGAGACCCAGTACTTC,CAISEPSSGVQETQYF
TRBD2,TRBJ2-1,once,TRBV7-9,TGTGCCAGCAGTAATAGCGGGGGGTCCTACAATGAGCAGTTCTTC,CASSNSGGSYNEQFF
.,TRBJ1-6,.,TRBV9,TGTGCCAGCAGCGTAAGCGAATGGAATTCACCCCTCCACTTT,CASSVSEWNSPLHF
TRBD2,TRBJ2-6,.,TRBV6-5,TGTGCCAGCAGCCCGGGGGGGATTGGGGCCAACGTCCTGACTTTC,CASSPGGIGANVLTF
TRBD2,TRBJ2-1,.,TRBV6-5,TGTGCCAGCAGTTACTACGGGGGGGCCTCCTACAATGAGCAGTTCTTC,CASSYYGGASYNEQFF
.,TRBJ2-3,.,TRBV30,TGTGCCTGGAGCCCTCTTGGGCCTAGCACAGATACGCAGTATTTT,CAWSPLGPSTDTQYF
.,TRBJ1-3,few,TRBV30,TGTGCCTGGAGCAGGGGCAGTAATGGAAACACCATATATTTT,CAWSRGSNGNTIYF
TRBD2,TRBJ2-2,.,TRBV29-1,TGCAGCGTTAGACGAGCGGGGGGCCATACCGGGGAGCTGTTTTTT,CSVRRAGGHTGELFF
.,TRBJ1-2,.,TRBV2,TGTGCCAGCGCTCGGGGAGGGTCTAACTATGGCTACACCTTC,CASARGGSNYGYTF
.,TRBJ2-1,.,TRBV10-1,TGCGCCAGCAGCTTTGCCCCGGGTCCCCCCATCAATGAGCAGTTCTTC,CASSFAPGPPINEQFF
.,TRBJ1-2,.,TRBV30,TGTGCCTGGACCCTGGGCGGAGAGGGCTATGGCTACACCTTC,CAWTLGGEGYGYTF
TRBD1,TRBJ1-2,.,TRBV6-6,TGTGCCAGCAGTTACCCCGGGACAGGGGAGGGCTACACCTTC,CASSYPGTGEGYTF
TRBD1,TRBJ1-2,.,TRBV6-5,TGTGCCAGCAGCCTCCAGGGGGGCAATGGCTACACCTTC,CASSLQGGNGYTF
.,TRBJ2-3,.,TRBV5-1,TGCGCCAGCAGCCTTCGACCGGTAGACGGGTTTAATGAAGATACGCAGTATTTT,CASSLRPVDGFNEDTQYF
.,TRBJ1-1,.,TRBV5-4,TGTGCCAGCAGCGCGACAGGTGCCTCGAGATTAGGGGCCACTGAAGCTTTCTTT,CASSATGASRLGATEAFF
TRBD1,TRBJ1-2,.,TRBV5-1,TGCGCCAGCAGCTTCGGACAGGCCAACTATGGCTACACCTTC,CASSFGQANYGYTF
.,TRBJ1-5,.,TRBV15,TGTGCCACCAGCAGAGCTAATCAGCCCCAGCATTTT,CATSRANQPQHF
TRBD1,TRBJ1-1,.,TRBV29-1,TGCAGCGTTGAAGGGGCACGGGGACAGGGGAAGGCTGAAGCTTTCTTT,CSVEGARGQGKAEAFF
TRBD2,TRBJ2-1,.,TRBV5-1,TGCGCCAGCAGCGGCAGCCCTCTAGCGGGGGCCTCCTACAATGAGCAGTTCTTC,CASSGSPLAGASYNEQFF
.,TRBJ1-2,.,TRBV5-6,TGTGCCAGCAGCCTAAGGCGGGGCTATGGCTACACCTTC,CASSLRRGYGYTF
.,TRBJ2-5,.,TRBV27,TGTGCCAGCAGATATCAAGGGACTCAAGCCCAAGAGACCCAGTACTTC,CASRYQGTQAQETQYF
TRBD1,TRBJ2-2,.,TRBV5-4,TGTGCCAGCAGTCCGACAGGGCTTTTGAGAACCGGGGAGCTGTTTTTT,CASSPTGLLRTGELFF
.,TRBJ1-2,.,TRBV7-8,TGTGCCAGCAGCCTAAATCCGGGGTACTATGGCTACACCTTC,CASSLNPGYYGYTF
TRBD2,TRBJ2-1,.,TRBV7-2,TGTGCCAGCAGCTTGGGCGGGGGGAATGAGCAGTTCTTC,CASSLGGGNEQFF
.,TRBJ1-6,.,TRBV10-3,TGTGCCATCAGGAAGACGGGAAATTCACCCCTCCACTTT,CAIRKTGNSPLHF
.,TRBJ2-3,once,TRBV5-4,TGTGCCAGCACCTCACAGGGGAGGACAGATACGCAGTATTTT,CASTSQGRTDTQYF
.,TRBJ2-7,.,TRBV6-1,TGTGCCAGCAGTGTATCCTCAGGGTCGCAAGCCTACGAGCAGTACTTC,CASSVSSGSQAYEQYF
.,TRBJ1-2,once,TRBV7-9,TGTGCCAGCAGCTTAGCGTTTGGAACAGTGGACTATGGCTACACCTTC,CASSLAFGTVDYGYTF
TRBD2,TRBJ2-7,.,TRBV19,TGTGCCAGTAGAATACAGCGGGGGGGGCGGTACGAGCAGTACTTC,CASRIQRGGRYEQYF
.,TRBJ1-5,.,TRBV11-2,TGTGCCAGCAGCTTACGTTCAGGGGTGGATCAGCCCCAGCATTTT,CASSLRSGVDQPQHF
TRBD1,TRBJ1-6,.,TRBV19,TGTGCCAGTAGTATTCAGGGGGCGAATTCACCCCTCCACTTT,CASSIQGANSPLHF
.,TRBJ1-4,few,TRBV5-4,TGTGCCAGCAGCTTGGCCGGGAATAATGAAAAACTGTTTTTT,CASSLAGNNEKLFF
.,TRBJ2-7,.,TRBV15,TGTGCCACCAGCAGAGAGTCCGCGGGTTCGCCCTACGAGCAGTACTTC,CATSRESAGSPYEQYF
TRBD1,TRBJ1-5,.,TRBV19,TGTGCCAGTAGTACTGCCGTCCCGGGACAGGGCGAAACCCAGCATTTT,CASSTAVPGQGETQHF
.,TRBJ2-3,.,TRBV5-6,TGTGCCAGCAGCCTCGACAGGGATACGCAGTATTTT,CASSLDRDTQYF
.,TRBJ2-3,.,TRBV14,TGTGCCAGCAGCCGCCGGGACTTCACAGATACGCAGTATTTT,CASSRRDFTDTQYF
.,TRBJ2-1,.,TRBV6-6,TGTGCCAGCAGGCTAGGACAGGAGCAGTTCTTC,CASRLGQEQFF
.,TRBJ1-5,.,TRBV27,TGTGCCAGCAGCTCGGGGGGGAGCAATCAGCCCCAGCATTTT,CASSSGGSNQPQHF
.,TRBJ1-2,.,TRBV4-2,TGTGCCAGCAGCCAAGATAGGCCCGGGGTTGGTAACTATGGCTACACCTTC,CASSQDRPGVGNYGYTF
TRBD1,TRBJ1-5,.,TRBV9,TGTGCCAGCAGCGTAGGACCCGGGACAGGGGGCAATCAGCCCCAGCATTTT,CASSVGPGTGGNQPQHF
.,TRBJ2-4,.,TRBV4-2,TGTGCCAGCGCATCAGGGGGGAACATTCAGTACTTC,CASASGGNIQYF